The entry below gives a single T cell receptor beta chain sequence along with its context. The sample belongs to a study of T cell changes during pregnancy in multiple sclerosis. Germline lookup yields CDR1 SGHNT and CDR2 YYREEE (reference sequence). The V and J ends lost 4 bases and 3 bases respectively, with 11 bases between them. This CDR3 has 14 residues. Sequencing was performed with immunoSEQ multiplex PCR; in TCRdb, only in-frame clones are kept and a portion is missing. Here the sample spans tens of thousands of clones, around 92% being singletons. The starting material was peripheral blood, obtained in the third trimester of pregnancy. The receptor's source is a female donor in good health, enrolled as a control in a pregnancy study. The V call is TRBV5-4, the J call TRBJ2-4; D is unresolved. CDR3 coding DNA: TGTGCCAGCAGCAGAATATCTAGCAAAAACATTCAGTACTTC. Translating gives CASSRISSKNIQYF.